The present entry profiles one TCR beta chain with its context. Its antigen is not known. The data were obtained in a study of cytomegalovirus exposure and HLA in healthy donors. General observations from the study: No immune exposure information besides CMV serostatus was available.

The PCR contained 60 Vbeta and 13 Jbeta primers. Sequencing was performed with immunoSEQ multiplex PCR; in TCRdb, only in-frame clones are kept and a portion is missing. Of around 86,000 clones in the sample, roughly 79% were seen once. V lost 2 bases and J 2 bases, leaving 5 bases between the germline ends. Germline CDR1 and CDR2: SNHLY and FYNNEI. This CDR3 has 13 amino acids. Input material: PBMCs. The chain joins TRBV2 to TRBJ2-3; D is unclear. This clonotype was obtained from a female donor in good health and CMV-seronegative. The CDR3 reads CASSEPFTDTQYF. The CDR3 DNA reads as TGTGCCAGCAGTGAACCATTCACAGATACGCAGTATTTT.